Shown below are 17 T cell receptor beta chains from a single sample sequenced in a study of post-analysis software for immune sequencing data. The TCR beta cDNA libraries contained unique molecular identifiers. TCRdb reprocessed the PCR reads with MiXCR, giving one entry per CDR3 protein. The sample includes about 760,000 distinct CDR3 sequences, 25% to 30% of them seen just once. General study results and limits: The study found TRBV5-6, TRBV5-1 and TRBV20-1 among a handful of TRBV segments more frequent in patients than controls.

These receptors have no known antigen. Sequenced: blood. These receptors originate from a girl aged 10 to 17 with multiple sclerosis.

CDR3 sequence: CASSFTQSYEQYF. DNA of the CDR3: TGTGCCAGCAGCTTCACACAGTCCTACGAGCAGTACTTC. The genes are TRBV5-6 and TRBJ2-7; no clear D. Germline loops: CDR1 SGHDT, CDR2 YYEEEE. The CDR3 runs 13 residues. Trimming removed 2 bases from V and 1 base from J, with 7 bases in between.

This clonotype was observed a handful of times. The genes are TRBV7-2 and TRBJ1-5; 8 bases are a match to TRBD1. Germline V lookup: CDR1 SGHTA, CDR2 FQGNSA. This CDR3 has 15 amino acids. The V gene end was trimmed by 4 bases and the J gene end by 5 bases; junction bases not matched to a gene: 7. CDR3 sequence (DNA): TGTGCCAGCAGCTCGGGGACAGGCCAATATCAGCCCCAGCATTTT. Protein: CASSSGTGQYQPQHF.

The chain uses TRBV5-5 and TRBJ2-1, with 7 bases identical to TRBD2. The CDR3 covers 17 residues. The junction had 11 bases not matched to a gene; V was cut back by 0 bases and J by 5 bases. Per germline, CDR1 SGHKS and CDR2 YYEKEE (reference sequence). The CDR3 sequence is CASSLGLLAGRNNEQFF. The CDR3 DNA reads as TGTGCCAGCAGCTTGGGGCTCCTCGCCGGGAGGAACAATGAGCAGTTCTTC.

The CDR3 bases are TGTGCCAGCAGCCAACTAGCGGGGCAGTACAATGAGCAGTTCTTC. Amino acid sequence: CASSQLAGQYNEQFF. This chain uses TRBV5-4 with TRBJ2-1; TRBD2 matches 10 bases. The V gene end was trimmed by 4 bases and the J gene end by 4 bases; junction bases not matched to a gene: 5. This CDR3 spans 15 amino acids. Per germline, CDR1 SGHNT and CDR2 YYREEE (reference sequence). The whole variable domain, filled in from reference TRBV5-4 and TRBJ2-1, reads ETGVTQSPTHLIKTRGQQVTLRCSSQSGHNTVSWYQQALGQGPQFIFQYYREEENGRGNFPPRFSGLQFPNYSSELNVNALELDDSALYLCASSQLAGQYNEQFFGPGTRLTVL.

This clonotype was detected only a few times. The genes are TRBV6-4 and TRBJ1-2, with D perhaps TRBD1 (6 bases). With 2 bases removed from V and 3 bases from J, the gap between germline ends came to 10 bases. This CDR3 contains 14 residues. Germline CDR1 is MRHNA and CDR2 is SNTAGT. DNA of the CDR3: TGTGCCAGCAGTGACGGGGGCAGCTACTATGGCTACACCTTC. This codes for CASSDGGSYYGYTF.

This clonotype appeared a few times. J is TRBJ2-1 and V is TRBV20-1; TRBD2 agrees at 7 bases. Per the germline V gene, CDR1 is DFQATT and CDR2 is SNEGSKA (reference sequence). Germline trimming cut 5 bases from V and 6 bases from J; bases unmatched to any gene: 7. The CDR3 loop spans 13 amino acids. The CDR3: CSAGAGVSNEQFF. CDR3 DNA: TGCAGTGCTGGGGCGGGGGTCAGCAATGAGCAGTTCTTC.

This clonotype was seen a handful of times. The V call is TRBV12-3 or TRBV12-4, the J call TRBJ1-2; D not resolved. V lost 1 base to trimming and J lost 4 bases, with 7 bases between them. CDR3 size: 13 residues. CDR3 DNA: TGTGCCAGCAGTTTAGAGAGGACCTATGGCTACACCTTC. It encodes CASSLERTYGYTF.

The rearrangement joins TRBV18 to TRBJ2-7; 7 positions match TRBD1. Germline values: CDR1 KGHSH, CDR2 LQKENI. This CDR3 contains 15 residues. Losses at the gene ends were 4 bases for V and 0 bases for J; bases not matched to a gene: 6. The CDR3 sequence: CASSQRDSTSYEQYF. For the CDR3, the DNA is TGTGCCAGCTCACAACGGGACAGTACCTCCTACGAGCAGTACTTC.

This clonotype has more than one count but fewer than ten. V usage is TRBV10-3 and J usage is TRBJ2-1, with 12 positions matching TRBD2. V was pared by 8 bases and J by 2 bases, with 4 bases of the junction left unmatched. CDR1 ENHRY and CDR2 SYGVKD come from the germline V gene. CDR3 length: 15 amino acids. The CDR3 bases are TGTGCCATCGGGTCTAGCGGGGGGGCCTACAATGAGCAGTTCTTC. The encoded protein is CAIGSSGGAYNEQFF.

A word on this clonotype: This may come from a read error, since a much larger clone is one base off. The rearrangement uses TRBV6-4 and TRBJ2-3; the match to TRBD2 covers 8 bases. The germline V gene has CDR1 MRHNA and CDR2 SNTAGT. V dropped 4 bases and J dropped 5; count of bases not matched to a gene: 11. The CDR3 sequence is 16 residues long. DNA for the CDR3: TGTGCCAGCAGTGTGTTCGGAGCGGGAGCGGGAGATACGCAGTATTTT. Amino acid sequence: CASSVFGAGAGDTQYF.

In this sample, this clonotype turned up a few times. The chain links TRBV4-2 to TRBJ2-3, with TRBD2 matching 11 bases. The CDR3 covers 17 residues. CDR1 is LGHNA, CDR2 YNFKEQ, per germline. J lost 1 base, V lost 4 bases, and 7 bases had no gene match. This CDR3 is CASSLHGTSGRTDTQYF. The CDR3 DNA reads as TGTGCCAGCAGCCTCCACGGGACTAGCGGACGCACAGATACGCAGTATTTT.

The chain carries TRBV29-1 and TRBJ1-4; D remains unclear. V was trimmed by 4 bases and J by 6 bases, leaving 12 bases between them. Germline values: CDR1 SQVTM, CDR2 ANQGSEA. The CDR3 consists of 13 residues. The CDR3 is CSVALRKYEKLFF. DNA for the CDR3: TGCAGCGTTGCCCTCCGAAAATATGAAAAACTGTTTTTT.

This chain joins TRBV3-1 and TRBJ1-6; maybe TRBD1 (5 bases). This CDR3 contains 14 residues. CDR1 and CDR2 from the germline V gene are LGHDT and YNNKEL (reference sequence). Trimming took 1 base from V and 11 from J, leaving 12 bases between them. CDR3 sequence reads: CASSQVRTGAPLHF. The CDR3 coding sequence is TGTGCCAGCAGCCAAGTGAGGACGGGGGCACCCCTCCACTTT.

V is TRBV7-2 and J is TRBJ2-2; D not resolved. V lost 9 bases to trimming and J lost 5 bases, with 13 bases between them. Looked up from germline, CDR1 is SGHTA and CDR2 is FQGNSA. The CDR3 is made up of 13 amino acids. CDR3 in DNA: TGTGCCAGTCTGAGCCTAGGGACCGGGGAGCTGTTTTTT. Translated, it gives CASLSLGTGELFF.

V and J are TRBV7-9 and TRBJ2-7; D gene ambiguous. Germline V gene lookup returns CDR1 SEHNR and CDR2 FQNEAQ (reference sequence). This CDR3 comprises 15 residues. V was trimmed by 2 bases and J by 4 bases, leaving 15 bases between them. CDR3 protein: CASSLLGLAAYEQYF. The CDR3 DNA is TGTGCCAGCAGCTTATTAGGCTTGGCAGCTTACGAGCAGTACTTC.

Turning to this clonotype: A read error may be the cause here, since a much bigger clone is one base away. The rearrangement uses TRBV7-2 and TRBJ2-3; possible D gene TRBD2, 6 bases. The germline gives CDR1 SGHTA, CDR2 FQGNSA. V gave up 1 base and J gave up 8 bases, with 16 bases separating them. This CDR3 is built from 15 residues. The CDR3 loop is CASSLVGGVRGTQYF. The CDR3 DNA is TGTGCCAGCAGCTTAGTTGGAGGGGTCCGTGGTACGCAGTATTTT. Full variable domain (remainder filled in from reference TRBV7-2 and TRBJ2-3): GAGVSQSPSNKVTEKGKDVELRCDPISGHTALYWYRQSLGQGLEFLIYFQGNSAPDKSGLPSDRFSAERTGGSVSTLTIQRTQQEDSAVYLCASSLVGGVRGTQYFGPGTRLTVL.

This clonotype showed up just once. This chain connects TRBV10-3 to TRBJ1-2; TRBD1 matches at 8 bases. This CDR3 has 13 amino acids. CDR1 and CDR2 from the germline V gene are ENHRY and SYGVKD. Trimming at V came to 7 bases and at J to 4 bases, leaving 5 bases not matched to a gene. CDR3 sequence (DNA): TGTGCCATCACAGGGGGCGTTGGCTATGGCTACACCTTC. It translates to CAITGGVGYGYTF.